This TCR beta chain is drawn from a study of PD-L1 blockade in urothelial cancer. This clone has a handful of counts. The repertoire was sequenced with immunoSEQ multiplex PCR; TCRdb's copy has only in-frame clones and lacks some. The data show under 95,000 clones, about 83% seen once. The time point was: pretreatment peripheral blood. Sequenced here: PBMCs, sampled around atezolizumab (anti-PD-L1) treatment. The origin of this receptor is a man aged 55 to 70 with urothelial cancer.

CDR3 in amino acids: CASSVVQSGSFTDTQYF. In nucleotides, the CDR3 is TGTGCCAGCAGCGTAGTTCAGAGCGGGAGTTTCACAGATACGCAGTATTTT. The rearrangement joins TRBV9 to TRBJ2-3, with 8 bases that match TRBD2. Germline CDR1 and CDR2: SGDLS and YYNGEE. V shed 0 bases and J 2 bases; nucleotides not matched to a gene: 8. This CDR3 comprises 17 residues.